These 3 T cell receptor beta chains originate from one sample sequenced in a study of blood T cell repertoires in COVID-19. Profiling relied on immunoSEQ multiplex PCR, and the TCRdb table lists in-frame clones only, not all of them. Of around 95,000 clones in the sample, 80% to 90% were seen once. The sample comprised peripheral blood. These receptors were collected from a human donor in a cohort sampled during active COVID-19.

The V call is TRBV6-5, the J call TRBJ2-7; 11 nucleotides match TRBD2. The junction had 5 bases not matched to a gene; V was cut back by 6 bases and J by 7 bases. The CDR3 has 13 residues. Germline loops: CDR1 MNHEY, CDR2 SVGAGI. Here the CDR3 reads CASRTSGNDEQYF. CDR3 sequence (DNA): TGTGCCAGCAGGACTAGCGGGAACGATGAGCAGTACTTC.

The count of this clone is one. The V gene is TRBV27, the J gene TRBJ2-6, with unresolved D. The CDR3 sequence is 15 residues long. V lost 3 bases, J lost 4 bases, and 10 bases lay in between. Germline lookup yields CDR1 MNHEY and CDR2 SMNVEV (reference sequence). The CDR3 loop is CASSLTLSGANVLTF. As DNA, the CDR3 is TGTGCCAGCAGTTTGACTCTCTCCGGGGCCAACGTCCTGACTTTC.

The chain couples TRBV6-5 to TRBJ2-2; weak D call: TRBD1 (7 bases). The CDR3 consists of 15 residues. Trimming stripped 8 bases from V and 6 bases from J, with 19 bases between. Germline-derived CDR1 and CDR2 are MNHEY and SVGAGI. CDR3 sequence: CASGRGATQSGELFF. The DNA of the CDR3 is TGTGCCAGCGGCAGGGGGGCCACTCAATCCGGGGAGCTGTTTTTT.